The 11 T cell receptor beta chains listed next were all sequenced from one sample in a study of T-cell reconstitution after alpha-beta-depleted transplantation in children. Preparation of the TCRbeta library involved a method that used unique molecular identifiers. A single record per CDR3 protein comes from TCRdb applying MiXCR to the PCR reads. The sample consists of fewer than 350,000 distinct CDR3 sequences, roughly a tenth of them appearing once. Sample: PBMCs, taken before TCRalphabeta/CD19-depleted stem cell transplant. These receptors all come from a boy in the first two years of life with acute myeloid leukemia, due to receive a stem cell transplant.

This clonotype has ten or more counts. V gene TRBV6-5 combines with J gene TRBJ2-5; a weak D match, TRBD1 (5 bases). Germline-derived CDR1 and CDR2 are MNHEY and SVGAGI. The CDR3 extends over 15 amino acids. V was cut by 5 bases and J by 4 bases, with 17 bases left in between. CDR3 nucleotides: TGTGCCAGCAGTACGACAGCGTCCGTCCGAGAGACCCAGTACTTC. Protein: CASSTTASVRETQYF.

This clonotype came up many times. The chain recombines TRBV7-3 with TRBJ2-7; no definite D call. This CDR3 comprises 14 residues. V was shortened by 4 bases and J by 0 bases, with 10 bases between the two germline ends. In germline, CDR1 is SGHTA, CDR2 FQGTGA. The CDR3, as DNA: TGTGCCAGCAGCTCAGACCCATCCTCCTACGAGCAGTACTTC. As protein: CASSSDPSSYEQYF.

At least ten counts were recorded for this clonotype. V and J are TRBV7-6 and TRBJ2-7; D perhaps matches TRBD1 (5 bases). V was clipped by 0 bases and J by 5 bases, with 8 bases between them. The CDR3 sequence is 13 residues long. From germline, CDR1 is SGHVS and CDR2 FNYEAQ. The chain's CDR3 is CASSLAGANEQYF. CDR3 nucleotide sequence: TGTGCCAGCAGCTTAGCTGGGGCAAACGAGCAGTACTTC.

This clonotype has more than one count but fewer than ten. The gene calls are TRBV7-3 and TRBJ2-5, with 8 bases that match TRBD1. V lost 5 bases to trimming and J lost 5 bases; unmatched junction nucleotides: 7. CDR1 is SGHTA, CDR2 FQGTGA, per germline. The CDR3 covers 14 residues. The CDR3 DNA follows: TGTGCCAGCAGCGAAACAGGGGGAGGCGAGACCCAGTACTTC. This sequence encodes CASSETGGGETQYF.

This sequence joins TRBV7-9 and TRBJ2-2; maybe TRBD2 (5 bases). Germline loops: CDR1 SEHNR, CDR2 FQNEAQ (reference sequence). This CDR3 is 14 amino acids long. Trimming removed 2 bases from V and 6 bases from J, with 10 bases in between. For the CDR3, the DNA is TGTGCCAGCAGCTTACAGGAGGTGTCCGGGGAGCTGTTTTTT. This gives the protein CASSLQEVSGELFF.

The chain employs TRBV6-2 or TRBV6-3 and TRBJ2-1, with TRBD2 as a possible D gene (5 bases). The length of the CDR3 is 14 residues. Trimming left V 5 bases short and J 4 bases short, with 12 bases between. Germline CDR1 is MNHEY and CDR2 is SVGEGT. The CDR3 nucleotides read TGTGCCAGCAGTACGGGGTATCCATACAATGAGCAGTTCTTC. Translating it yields CASSTGYPYNEQFF.

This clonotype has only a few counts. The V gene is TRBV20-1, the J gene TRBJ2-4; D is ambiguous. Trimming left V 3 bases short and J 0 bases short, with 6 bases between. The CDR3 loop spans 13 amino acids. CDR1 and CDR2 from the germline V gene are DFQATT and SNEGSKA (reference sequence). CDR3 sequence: CSARARAKNIQYF. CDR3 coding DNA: TGCAGTGCTAGGGCCCGAGCCAAAAACATTCAGTACTTC.

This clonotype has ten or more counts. CDR3 amino acids: CASSLHPYSGNTIYF. The DNA of the CDR3 is TGTGCCAGCAGTTTACACCCGTACTCTGGAAACACCATATATTTT. The V call is TRBV12-3 or TRBV12-4, the J call TRBJ1-3; D is undetermined. Trimming shortened V by 2 bases and J by 0 bases, and 8 bases separated the two germline ends. CDR3 size: 15 residues.

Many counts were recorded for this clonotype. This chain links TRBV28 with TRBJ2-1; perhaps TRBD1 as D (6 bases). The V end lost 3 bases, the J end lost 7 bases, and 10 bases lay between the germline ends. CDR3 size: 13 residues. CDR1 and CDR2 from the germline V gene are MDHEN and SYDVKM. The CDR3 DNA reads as TGTGCCAGCAGTTTCACCGACAGGAATGAGCAGTTCTTC. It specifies CASSFTDRNEQFF.

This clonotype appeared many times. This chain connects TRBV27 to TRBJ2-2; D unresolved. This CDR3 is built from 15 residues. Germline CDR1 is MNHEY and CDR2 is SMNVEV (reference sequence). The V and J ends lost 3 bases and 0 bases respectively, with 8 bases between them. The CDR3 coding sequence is TGTGCCAGCAGTTTTTACAGCGCGAACACCGGGGAGCTGTTTTTT. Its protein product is CASSFYSANTGELFF.

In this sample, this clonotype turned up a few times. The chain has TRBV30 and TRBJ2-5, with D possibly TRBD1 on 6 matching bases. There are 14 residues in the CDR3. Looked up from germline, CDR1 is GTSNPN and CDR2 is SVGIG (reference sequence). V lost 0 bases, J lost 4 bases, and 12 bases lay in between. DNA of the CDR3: TGTGCCTGGAGTGTTGTGGGGGCCGGAGAGACCCAGTACTTC. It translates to CAWSVVGAGETQYF.